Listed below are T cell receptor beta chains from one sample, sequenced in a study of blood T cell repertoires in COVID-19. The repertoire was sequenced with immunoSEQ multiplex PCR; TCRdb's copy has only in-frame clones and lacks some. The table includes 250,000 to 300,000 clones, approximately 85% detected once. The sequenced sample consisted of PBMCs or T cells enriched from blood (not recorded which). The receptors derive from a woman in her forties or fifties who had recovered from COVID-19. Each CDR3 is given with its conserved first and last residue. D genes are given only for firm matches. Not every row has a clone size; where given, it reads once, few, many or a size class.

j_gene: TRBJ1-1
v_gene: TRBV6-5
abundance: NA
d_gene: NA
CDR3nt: TGTGCCAGCAGCCCCAGGGATTCGACTGAAGCTTTCTTT
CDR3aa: CASSPRDSTEAFF

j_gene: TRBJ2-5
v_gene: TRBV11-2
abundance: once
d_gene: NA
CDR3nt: TGTGCCAGCAGCCCACTCCGGGAGACCCAGTACTTC
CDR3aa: CASSPLRETQYF

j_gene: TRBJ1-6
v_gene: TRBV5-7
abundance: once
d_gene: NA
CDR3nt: TGTGCCAGCAGCTTGGTAGGGAACGGGGTCGGCCTACATAATTCACCCCTCCACTTT
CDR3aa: CASSLVGNGVGLHNSPLHF

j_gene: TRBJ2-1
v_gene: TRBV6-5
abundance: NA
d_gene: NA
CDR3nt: TGTGCCAGCACCACCCTGGAGGGCTCCCGGAATGAGCAGTTCTTC
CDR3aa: CASTTLEGSRNEQFF

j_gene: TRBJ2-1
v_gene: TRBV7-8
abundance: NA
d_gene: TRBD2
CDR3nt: TGTGCCAGCAGCTTCCGGGTAGCGGGCTACAATGAGCAGTTCTTC
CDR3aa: CASSFRVAGYNEQFF

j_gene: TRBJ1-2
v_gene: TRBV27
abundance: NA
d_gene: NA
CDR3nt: TGTGCCAGCAGTTTGCGGGAGGGGAGGGGCAGTGGCTACACCTTC
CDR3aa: CASSLREGRGSGYTF

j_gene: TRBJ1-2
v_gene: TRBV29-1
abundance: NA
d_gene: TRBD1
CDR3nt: TGCAGCGTTGGAGGGACAGGGGTCGGGCTTTACACCTTC
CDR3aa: CSVGGTGVGLYTF

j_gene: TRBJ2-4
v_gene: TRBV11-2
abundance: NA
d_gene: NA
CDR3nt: TGTGCCAGCAGCCCAAGGTCCCCCGTGCGGGTAGCCAAAAACATTCAGTACTTC
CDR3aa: CASSPRSPVRVAKNIQYF

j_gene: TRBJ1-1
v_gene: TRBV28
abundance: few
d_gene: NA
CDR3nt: TGTGCCAGCTCTAGACAGGCGGGGAACACTGAAGCTTTCTTT
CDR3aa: CASSRQAGNTEAFF

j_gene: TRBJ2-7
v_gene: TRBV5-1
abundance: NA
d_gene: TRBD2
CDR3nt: TGCGCCAGCAGCTTGGCACCAATATCTAGCGGGAAGGCCTACGAGCAGTACTTC
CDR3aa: CASSLAPISSGKAYEQYF

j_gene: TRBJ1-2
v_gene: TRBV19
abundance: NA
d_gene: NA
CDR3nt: TGTGCCAGCCAGGGGAGGGCTAACTATGGCTACACCTTC
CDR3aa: CASQGRANYGYTF

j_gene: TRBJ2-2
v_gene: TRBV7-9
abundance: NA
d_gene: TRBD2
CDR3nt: TGTGCCAGCAGCTCTAGCGGGAGTGTTTTGGCCGGGGAGCTGTTTTTT
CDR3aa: CASSSSGSVLAGELFF

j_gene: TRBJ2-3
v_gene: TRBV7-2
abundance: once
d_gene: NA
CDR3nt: TGTGCCAGCAGCTTAGAATCAGTTGGGGGGAGAGATACGCAGTATTTT
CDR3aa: CASSLESVGGRDTQYF

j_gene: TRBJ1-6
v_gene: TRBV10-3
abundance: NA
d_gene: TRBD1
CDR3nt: TGTGCCATCAGTGAGTCAGGGACAGGGGGAGGCCCCCTCCACTTT
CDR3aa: CAISESGTGGGPLHF

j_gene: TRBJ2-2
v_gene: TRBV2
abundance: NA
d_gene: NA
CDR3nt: TGTGCCACCCGACGGGACACCGGGGAGCTGTTTTTT
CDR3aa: CATRRDTGELFF

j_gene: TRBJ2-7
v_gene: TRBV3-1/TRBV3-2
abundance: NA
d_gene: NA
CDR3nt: TGTGCCAGCGGCGGAAGGTCGAGGTACGAGCAGTACTTC
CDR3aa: CASGGRSRYEQYF

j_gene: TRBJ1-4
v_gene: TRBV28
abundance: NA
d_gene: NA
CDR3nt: TGTGCCAGCAGTTTAGTACAGGTCGGTGAAAAACTGTTTTTT
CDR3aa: CASSLVQVGEKLFF

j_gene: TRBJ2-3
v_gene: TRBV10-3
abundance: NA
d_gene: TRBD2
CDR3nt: TGTGCCATCGGAGCGGGAGGGCGGGATACGCAGTATTTT
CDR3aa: CAIGAGGRDTQYF

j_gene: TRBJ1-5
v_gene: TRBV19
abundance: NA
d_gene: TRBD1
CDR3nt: TGTGCCAGTAGTATAGTCTCCGGGACAGGGGGCATCCAGCCCCAGCATTTT
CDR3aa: CASSIVSGTGGIQPQHF

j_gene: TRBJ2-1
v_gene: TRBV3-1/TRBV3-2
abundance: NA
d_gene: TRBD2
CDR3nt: TGTGCCAGCAGCCTCATCCCCGGGACTAGCGGAAACAATGAGCAGTTCTTC
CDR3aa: CASSLIPGTSGNNEQFF

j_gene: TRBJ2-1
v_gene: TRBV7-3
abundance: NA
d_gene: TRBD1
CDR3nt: TGTGCCAGCAGCGTCGACAGGGGGCGCCTCAATGAGCAGTTCTTC
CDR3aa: CASSVDRGRLNEQFF

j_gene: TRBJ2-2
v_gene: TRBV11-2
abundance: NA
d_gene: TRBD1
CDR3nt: TGTGCCAGCAGCTCACAGGGGGCTCCGAACACCGGGGAGCTGTTTTTT
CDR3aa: CASSSQGAPNTGELFF

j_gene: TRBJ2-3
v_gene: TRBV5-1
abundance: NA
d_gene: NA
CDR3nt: TGCGCCAGCAGCCCTGGGACTCTCGGGGGCACAGATACGCAGTATTTT
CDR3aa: CASSPGTLGGTDTQYF

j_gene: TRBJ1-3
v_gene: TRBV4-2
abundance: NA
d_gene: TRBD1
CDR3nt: TGTGCCAGCAGCCAAGAGCCAGGGGGCATACGATACTCTGGAAACACCATATATTTT
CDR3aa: CASSQEPGGIRYSGNTIYF

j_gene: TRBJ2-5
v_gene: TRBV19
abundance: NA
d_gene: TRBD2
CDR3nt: TGTGCCAGTAGTATCGGCAGCGGGAGAGGGTTGGAGACCCAGTACTTC
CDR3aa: CASSIGSGRGLETQYF

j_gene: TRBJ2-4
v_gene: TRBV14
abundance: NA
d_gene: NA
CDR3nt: TGTGCCAGCAGCCGGAACCCTAGGGGCATTCAGTACTTC
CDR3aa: CASSRNPRGIQYF

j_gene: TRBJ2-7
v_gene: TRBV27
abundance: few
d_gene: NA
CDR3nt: TGTGCCAGCAGTTCGCCCGGTACGTCCTACGAGCAGTACTTC
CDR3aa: CASSSPGTSYEQYF